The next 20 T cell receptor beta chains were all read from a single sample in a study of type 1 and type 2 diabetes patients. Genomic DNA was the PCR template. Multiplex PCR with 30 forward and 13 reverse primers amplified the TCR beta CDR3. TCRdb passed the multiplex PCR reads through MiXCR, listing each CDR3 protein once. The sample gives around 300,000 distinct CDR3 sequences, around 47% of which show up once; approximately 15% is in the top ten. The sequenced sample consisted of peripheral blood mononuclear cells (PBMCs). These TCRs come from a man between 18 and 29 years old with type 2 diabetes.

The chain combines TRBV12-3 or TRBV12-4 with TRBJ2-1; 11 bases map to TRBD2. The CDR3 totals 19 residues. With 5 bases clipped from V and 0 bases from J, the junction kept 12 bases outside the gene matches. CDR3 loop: CASSPPQGLAGLSYNEQFF. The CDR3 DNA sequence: TGTGCCAGCAGTCCGCCCCAAGGACTAGCGGGTCTCTCCTACAATGAGCAGTTCTTC.

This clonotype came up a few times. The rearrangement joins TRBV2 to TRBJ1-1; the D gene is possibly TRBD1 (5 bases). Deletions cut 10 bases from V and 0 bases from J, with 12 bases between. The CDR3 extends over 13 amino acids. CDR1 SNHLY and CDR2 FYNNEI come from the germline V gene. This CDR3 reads CAISDTMNTEAFF. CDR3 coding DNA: TGTGCCATATCGGACACTATGAACACTGAAGCTTTCTTT.

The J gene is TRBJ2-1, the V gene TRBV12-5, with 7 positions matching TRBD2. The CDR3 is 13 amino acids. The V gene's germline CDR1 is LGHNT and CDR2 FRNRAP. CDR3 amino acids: CASGGGSYNEQFF. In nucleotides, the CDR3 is TGTGCCAGCGGCGGGGGTAGCTACAATGAGCAGTTCTTC.

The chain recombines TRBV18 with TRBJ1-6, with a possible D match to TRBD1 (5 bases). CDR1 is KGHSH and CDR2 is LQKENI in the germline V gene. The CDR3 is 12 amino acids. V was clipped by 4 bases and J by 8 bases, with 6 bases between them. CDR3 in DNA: TGTGCCAGCTCACAGGGGTATTCACCCCTCCACTTT. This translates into CASSQGYSPLHF.

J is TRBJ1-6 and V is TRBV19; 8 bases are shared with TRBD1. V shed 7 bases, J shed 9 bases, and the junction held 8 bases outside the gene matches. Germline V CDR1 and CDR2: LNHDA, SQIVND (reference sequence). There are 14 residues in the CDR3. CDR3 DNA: TGTGCCAGTAAGGGCGGGACAGGTAGTTCACCCCTCCACTTT. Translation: CASKGGTGSSPLHF. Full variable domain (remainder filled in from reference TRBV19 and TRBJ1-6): DGGITQSPKYLFRKEGQNVTLSCEQNLNHDAMYWYRQDPGQGLRLIYYSQIVNDFQKGDIAEGYSVSREKKESFPLTVTSAQKNPTAFYLCASKGGTGSSPLHFGNGTRLTVT.

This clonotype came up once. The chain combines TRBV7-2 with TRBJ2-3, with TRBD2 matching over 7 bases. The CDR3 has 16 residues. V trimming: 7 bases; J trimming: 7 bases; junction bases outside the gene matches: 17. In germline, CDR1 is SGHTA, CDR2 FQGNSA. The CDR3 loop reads CASTSDGGVGEYTQYF. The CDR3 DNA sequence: TGTGCCAGCACATCCGATGGGGGGGTTGGTGAATATACGCAGTATTTT.

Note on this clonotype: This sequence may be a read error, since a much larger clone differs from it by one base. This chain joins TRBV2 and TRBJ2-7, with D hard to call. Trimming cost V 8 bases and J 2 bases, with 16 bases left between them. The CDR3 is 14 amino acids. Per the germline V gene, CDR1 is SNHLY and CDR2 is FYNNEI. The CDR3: CASGVVHPTYEQYF. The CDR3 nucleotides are TGTGCCAGCGGTGTGGTTCATCCCACCTACGAGCAGTACTTC.

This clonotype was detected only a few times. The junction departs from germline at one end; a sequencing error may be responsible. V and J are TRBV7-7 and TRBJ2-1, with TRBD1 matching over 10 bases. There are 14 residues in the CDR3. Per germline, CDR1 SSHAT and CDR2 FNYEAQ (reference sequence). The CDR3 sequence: CASSRDRGHNEQFF. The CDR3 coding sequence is TGTGCTAGCAGCCGGGACAGGGGCCACAATGAGCAGTTCTTC.

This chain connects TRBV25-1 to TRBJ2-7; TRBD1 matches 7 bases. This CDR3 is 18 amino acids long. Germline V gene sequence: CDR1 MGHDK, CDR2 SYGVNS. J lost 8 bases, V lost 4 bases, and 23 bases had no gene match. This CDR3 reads CASSALKTPGQSRFQQYF. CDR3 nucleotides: TGTGCCAGCAGTGCCCTGAAGACGCCGGGACAGAGCCGTTTTCAGCAGTACTTC.

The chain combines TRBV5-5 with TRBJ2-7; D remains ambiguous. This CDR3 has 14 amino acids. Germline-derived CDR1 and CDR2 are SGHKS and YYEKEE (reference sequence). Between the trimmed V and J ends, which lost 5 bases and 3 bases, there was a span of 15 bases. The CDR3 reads CASSFSRQGYEQYF. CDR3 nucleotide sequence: TGTGCCAGCAGTTTTTCGCGTCAAGGCTACGAGCAGTACTTC.

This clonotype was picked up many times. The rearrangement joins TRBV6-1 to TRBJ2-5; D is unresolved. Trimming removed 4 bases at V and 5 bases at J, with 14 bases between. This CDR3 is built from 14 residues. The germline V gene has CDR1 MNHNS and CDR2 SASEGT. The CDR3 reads CASSAVGEVETQYF. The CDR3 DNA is TGTGCCAGCAGTGCTGTGGGTGAAGTGGAGACCCAGTACTTC.

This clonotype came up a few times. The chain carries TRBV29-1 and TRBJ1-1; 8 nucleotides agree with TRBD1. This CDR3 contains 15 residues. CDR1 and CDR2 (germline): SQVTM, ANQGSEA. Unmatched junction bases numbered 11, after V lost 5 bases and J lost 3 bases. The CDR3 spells CSVYPSGQDDTEAFF. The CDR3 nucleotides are TGCAGCGTTTACCCGTCGGGACAGGATGACACTGAAGCTTTCTTT.

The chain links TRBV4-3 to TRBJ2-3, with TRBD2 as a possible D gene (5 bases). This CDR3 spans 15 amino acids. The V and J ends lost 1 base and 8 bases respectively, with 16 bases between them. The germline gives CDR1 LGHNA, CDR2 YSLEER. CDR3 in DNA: TGCGCCAGCAGCCAAGTTGGCCCGGGTGGGAGTACGCAGTATTTT. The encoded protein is CASSQVGPGGSTQYF.

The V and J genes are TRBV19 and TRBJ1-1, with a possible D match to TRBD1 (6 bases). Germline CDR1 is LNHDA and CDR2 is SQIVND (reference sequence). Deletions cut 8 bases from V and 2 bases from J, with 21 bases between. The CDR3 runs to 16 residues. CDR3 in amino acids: CASAGASGRRNTEAFF. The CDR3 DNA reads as TGTGCCAGTGCGGGGGCCAGTGGGAGAAGAAACACTGAAGCTTTCTTT.

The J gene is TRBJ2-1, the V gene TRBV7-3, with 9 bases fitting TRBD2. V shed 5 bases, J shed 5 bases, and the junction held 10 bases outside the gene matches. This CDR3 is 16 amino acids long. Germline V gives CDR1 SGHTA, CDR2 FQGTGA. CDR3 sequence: CASSPRLAELHNEQFF. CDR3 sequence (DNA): TGTGCCAGCAGCCCCAGACTAGCGGAGCTCCACAATGAGCAGTTCTTC. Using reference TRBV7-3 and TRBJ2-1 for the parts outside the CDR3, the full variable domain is GAGVSQTPSNKVTEKGKYVELRCDPISGHTALYWYRQSLGQGPEFLIYFQGTGAADDSGLPNDRFFAVRPEGSVSTLKIQRTERGDSAVYLCASSPRLAELHNEQFFGPGTRLTVL.

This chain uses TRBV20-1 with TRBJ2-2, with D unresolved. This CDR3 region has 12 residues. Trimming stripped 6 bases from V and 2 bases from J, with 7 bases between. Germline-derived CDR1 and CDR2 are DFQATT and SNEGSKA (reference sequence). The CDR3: CSAADNTGELFF. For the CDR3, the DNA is TGCAGTGCGGCAGATAACACCGGGGAGCTGTTTTTT.

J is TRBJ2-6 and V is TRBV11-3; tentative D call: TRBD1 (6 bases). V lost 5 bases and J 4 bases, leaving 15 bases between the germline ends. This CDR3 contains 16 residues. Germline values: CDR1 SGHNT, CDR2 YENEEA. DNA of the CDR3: TGTGCCAGCAGCCCCACAGGGTTCCCCGGGGCCAACGTCCTGACTTTC. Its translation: CASSPTGFPGANVLTF.

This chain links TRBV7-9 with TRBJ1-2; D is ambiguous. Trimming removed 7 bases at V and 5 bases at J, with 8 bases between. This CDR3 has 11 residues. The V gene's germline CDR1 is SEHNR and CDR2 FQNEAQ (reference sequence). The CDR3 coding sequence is TGTGCCAGCACTGACACGTATGGCTACACCTTC. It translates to CASTDTYGYTF.

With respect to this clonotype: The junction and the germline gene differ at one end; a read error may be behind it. CDR3 nucleotides: TGCAGCGTCGCCATTGACTACGATGAGCAGTTCTTC. Amino acid sequence: CSVAIDYDEQFF. The rearrangement links TRBV29-1 to TRBJ2-1, with D maybe TRBD2 (5 bases). The CDR3 covers 12 residues. Germline loops: CDR1 SQVTM, CDR2 ANQGSEA.

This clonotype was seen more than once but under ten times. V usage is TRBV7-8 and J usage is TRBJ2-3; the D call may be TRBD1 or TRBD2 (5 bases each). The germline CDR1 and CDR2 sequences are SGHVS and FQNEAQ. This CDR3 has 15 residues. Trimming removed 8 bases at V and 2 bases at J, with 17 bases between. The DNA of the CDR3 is TGTGCCAGCGGACTGACGGGACCCTACACAGATACGCAGTATTTT. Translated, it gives CASGLTGPYTDTQYF.